This TCR beta chain was documented in a study of identical twins. In the case of this clonotype: Antigen: not known.

General study results and limits: Out-of-frame alpha sequences shared between twins exhibited an excess of low generation probability. Rather than following the same donors, the conclusions depended on cross-sectional statistical analysis.

Unique molecular identifiers were present on the cDNA, and a universal primer site came from template switching. TCRdb recomputed calls from the 5' RACE reads with MiXCR, one row per CDR3 protein. In the table there are 420,000 or so distinct CDR3 sequences, 18% of which are singletons. Germline-derived CDR1 and CDR2 are LGHNA and YSLEER. J gave up 3 bases and V 4 bases, and 4 bases lay outside the gene matches. CDR3 length: 15 amino acids. The receptor was derived from a man aged 50-59 years in good health. The chain couples TRBV4-3 to TRBJ2-7; 12 bases are a match to TRBD2. What was sequenced was naive T cells sorted from blood. The CDR3 region is CASSLLAGGDYEQYF. Here the CDR3 DNA reads TGCGCCAGCAGCCTACTAGCGGGAGGAGACTACGAGCAGTACTTC.